This paragraph reports one T cell receptor (beta chain). What it binds is unknown. The data originate from a study of identical twins. cDNA molecules carried unique molecular identifiers, and template switching added a universal primer site. From the 5' RACE reads, TCRdb called clonotypes with MiXCR, one entry per CDR3 protein. The top ten hold around 0.95% of the sample, which has hundreds of thousands of distinct CDR3 sequences, around 8.6% seen once. CDR1 and CDR2 (germline): DFQATT, SNEGSKA (reference sequence). There are 13 residues in the CDR3. With 0 bases clipped from V and 4 bases from J, the junction kept 2 bases outside the gene matches. Points from the study as a whole: With abundant cord blood beta clonotypes, insertions were fewer; memory repertoires showed no such pattern.

This sample was also put to use in a study of yellow fever vaccine responses in identical twins.

The source of this sequence is a woman between 18 and 29 years old in good health. The specimen was PBMCs. V usage is TRBV20-1 and J usage is TRBJ1-1, with TRBD1 identical over 7 bases. CDR3 residues: CSARDQGVTEAFF. The CDR3, as DNA: TGCAGTGCTAGAGATCAGGGGGTCACTGAAGCTTTCTTT.